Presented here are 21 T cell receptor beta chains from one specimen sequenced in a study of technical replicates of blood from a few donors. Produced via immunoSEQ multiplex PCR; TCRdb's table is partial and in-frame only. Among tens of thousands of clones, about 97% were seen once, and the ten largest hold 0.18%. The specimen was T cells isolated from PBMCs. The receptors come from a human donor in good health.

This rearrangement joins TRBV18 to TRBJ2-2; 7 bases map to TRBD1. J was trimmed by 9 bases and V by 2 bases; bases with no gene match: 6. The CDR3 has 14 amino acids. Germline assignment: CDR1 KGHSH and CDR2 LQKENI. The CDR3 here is CASSPSGGRRELFF. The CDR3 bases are TGTGCCAGCTCACCATCAGGGGGTCGACGGGAGCTGTTTTTT.

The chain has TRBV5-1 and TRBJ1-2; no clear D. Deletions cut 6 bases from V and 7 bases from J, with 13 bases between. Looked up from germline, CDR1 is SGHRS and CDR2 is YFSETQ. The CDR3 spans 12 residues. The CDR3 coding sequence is TGCGCCAGCATGCGGGAAGGCTTTGGCTACACCTTC. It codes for CASMREGFGYTF.

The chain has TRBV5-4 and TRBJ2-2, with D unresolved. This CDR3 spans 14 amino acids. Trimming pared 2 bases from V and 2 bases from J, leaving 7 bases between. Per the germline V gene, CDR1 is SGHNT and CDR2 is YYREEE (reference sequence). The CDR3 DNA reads TGTGCCAGCAGCTTTGAGTTAAACACCGGGGAGCTGTTTTTT. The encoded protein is CASSFELNTGELFF.

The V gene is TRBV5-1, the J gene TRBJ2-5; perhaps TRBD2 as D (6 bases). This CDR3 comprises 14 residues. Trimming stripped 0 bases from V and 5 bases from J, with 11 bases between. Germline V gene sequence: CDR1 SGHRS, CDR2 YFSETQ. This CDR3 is CASSLESGRETQYF. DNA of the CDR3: TGCGCCAGCAGCTTGGAGTCAGGGAGGGAGACCCAGTACTTC.

The CDR3 is CASSESKQGEQPQHF. CDR3 DNA: TGCGCCAGCAGTGAGTCGAAACAGGGGGAGCAGCCCCAGCATTTT. The chain recombines TRBV10-1 with TRBJ1-5; 8 bases agree with TRBD1. CDR3 size: 15 residues. V lost 0 bases to trimming and J lost 7 bases; unmatched junction nucleotides: 5. CDR1 WNHNN and CDR2 SYGVQD come from the germline V gene (reference sequence).

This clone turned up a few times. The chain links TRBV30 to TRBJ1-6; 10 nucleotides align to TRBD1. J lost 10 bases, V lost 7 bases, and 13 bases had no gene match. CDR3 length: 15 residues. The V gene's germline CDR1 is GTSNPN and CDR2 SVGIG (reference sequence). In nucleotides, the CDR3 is TGTGCCTTGATCCCGGGACAGGGGTTGGGGTCACCCCTCCACTTT. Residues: CALIPGQGLGSPLHF.

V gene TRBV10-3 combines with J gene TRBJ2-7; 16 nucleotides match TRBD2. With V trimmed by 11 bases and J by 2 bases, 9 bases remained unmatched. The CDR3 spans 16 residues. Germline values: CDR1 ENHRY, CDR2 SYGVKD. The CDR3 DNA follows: TGTGCCGCCCGCGGGGGACTAGCGGGGGGGGCCTACGAGCAGTACTTC. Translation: CAARGGLAGGAYEQYF.

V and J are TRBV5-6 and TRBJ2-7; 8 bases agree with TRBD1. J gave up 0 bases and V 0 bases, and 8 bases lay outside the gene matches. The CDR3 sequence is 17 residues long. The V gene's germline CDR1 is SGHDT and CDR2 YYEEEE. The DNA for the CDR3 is TGTGCCAGCAGCTTGGTGACGGACAGGGATGGCTCCTACGAGCAGTACTTC. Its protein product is CASSLVTDRDGSYEQYF.

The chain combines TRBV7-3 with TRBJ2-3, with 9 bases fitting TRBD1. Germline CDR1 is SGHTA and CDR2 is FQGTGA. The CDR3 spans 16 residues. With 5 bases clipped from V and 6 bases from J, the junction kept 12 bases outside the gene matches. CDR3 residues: CASSMGTGGALDTQYF. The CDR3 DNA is TGTGCCAGCAGCATGGGAACAGGGGGCGCGTTGGATACGCAGTATTTT.

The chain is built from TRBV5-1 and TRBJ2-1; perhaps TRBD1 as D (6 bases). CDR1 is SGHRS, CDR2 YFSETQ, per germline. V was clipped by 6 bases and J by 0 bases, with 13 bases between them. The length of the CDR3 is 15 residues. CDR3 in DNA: TGCGCCAGCAAACCAGGGGAGAGCTCCTACAATGAGCAGTTCTTC. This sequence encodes CASKPGESSYNEQFF.

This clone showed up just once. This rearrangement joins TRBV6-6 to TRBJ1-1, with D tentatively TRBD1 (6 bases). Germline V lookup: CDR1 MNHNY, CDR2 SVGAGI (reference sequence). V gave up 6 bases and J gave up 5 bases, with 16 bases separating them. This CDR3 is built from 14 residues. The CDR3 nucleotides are TGTGCCAGCAGAAGAACAGGGTTGGGGACTGAAGCTTTCTTT. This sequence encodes CASRRTGLGTEAFF.

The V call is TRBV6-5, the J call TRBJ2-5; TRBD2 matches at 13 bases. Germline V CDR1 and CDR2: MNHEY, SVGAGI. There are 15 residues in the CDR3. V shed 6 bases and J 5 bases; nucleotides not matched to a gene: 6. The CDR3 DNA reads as TGTGCCAGCAGGGGACTAGCGGGATCGGGGGAGACCCAGTACTTC. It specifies CASRGLAGSGETQYF.

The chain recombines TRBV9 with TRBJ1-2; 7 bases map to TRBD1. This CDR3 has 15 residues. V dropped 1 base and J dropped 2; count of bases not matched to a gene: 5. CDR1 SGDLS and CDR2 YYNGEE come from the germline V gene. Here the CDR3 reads CASSVQTGHNYGYTF. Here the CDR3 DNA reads TGTGCCAGCAGCGTACAGACAGGGCACAACTATGGCTACACCTTC.

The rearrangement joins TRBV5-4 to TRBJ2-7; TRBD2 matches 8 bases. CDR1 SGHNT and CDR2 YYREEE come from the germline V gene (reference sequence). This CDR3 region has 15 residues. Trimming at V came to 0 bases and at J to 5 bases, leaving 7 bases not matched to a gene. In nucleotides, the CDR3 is TGTGCCAGCAGCTTGGAGGGACTAGTTGGGAACGAGCAGTACTTC. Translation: CASSLEGLVGNEQYF.

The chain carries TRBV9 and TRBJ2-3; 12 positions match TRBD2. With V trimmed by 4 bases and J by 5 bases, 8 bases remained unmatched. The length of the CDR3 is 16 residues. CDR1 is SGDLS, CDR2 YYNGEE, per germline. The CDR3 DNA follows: TGTGCCAGCAGCAGAGACCTAGCGGGGGGGCGAGATACGCAGTATTTT. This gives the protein CASSRDLAGGRDTQYF. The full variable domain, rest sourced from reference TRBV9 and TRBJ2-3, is DSGVTQTPKHLITATGQRVTLRCSPRSGDLSVYWYQQSLDQGLQFLIQYYNGEERAKGNILERFSAQQFPDLHSELNLSSLELGDSALYFCASSRDLAGGRDTQYFGPGTRLTVL.

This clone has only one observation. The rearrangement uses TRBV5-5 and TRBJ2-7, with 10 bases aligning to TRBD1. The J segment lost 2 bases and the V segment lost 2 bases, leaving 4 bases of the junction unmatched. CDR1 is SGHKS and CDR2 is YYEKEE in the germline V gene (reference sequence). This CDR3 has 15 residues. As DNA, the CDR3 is TGTGCCAGCAGCTTCCCGGGACAGGGGCCCTACGAGCAGTACTTC. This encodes CASSFPGQGPYEQYF.

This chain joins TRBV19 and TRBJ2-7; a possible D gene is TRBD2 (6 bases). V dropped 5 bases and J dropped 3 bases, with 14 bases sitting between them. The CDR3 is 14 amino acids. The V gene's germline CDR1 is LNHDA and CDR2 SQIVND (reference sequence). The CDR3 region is CASSRDFSNYEQYF. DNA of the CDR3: TGTGCCAGTAGTCGGGACTTTTCAAACTACGAGCAGTACTTC.

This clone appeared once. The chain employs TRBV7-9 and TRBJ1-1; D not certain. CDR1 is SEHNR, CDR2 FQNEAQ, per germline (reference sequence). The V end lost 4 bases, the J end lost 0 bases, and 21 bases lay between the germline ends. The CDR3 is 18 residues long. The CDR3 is CASSYPRNGRTLNTEAFF. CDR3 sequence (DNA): TGTGCCAGCAGCTACCCCCGAAATGGACGGACTCTGAACACTGAAGCTTTCTTT. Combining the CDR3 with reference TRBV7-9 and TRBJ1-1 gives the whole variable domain DTGVSQNPRHKITKRGQNVTFRCDPISEHNRLYWYRQTLGQGPEFLTYFQNEAQLEKSRLLSDRFSAERPKGSFSTLEIQRTEQGDSAMYLCASSYPRNGRTLNTEAFFGQGTRLTVV.

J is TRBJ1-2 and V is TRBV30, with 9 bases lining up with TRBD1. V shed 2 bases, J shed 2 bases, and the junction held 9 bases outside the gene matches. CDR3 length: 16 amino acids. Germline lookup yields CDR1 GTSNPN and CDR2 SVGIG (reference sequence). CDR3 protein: CAWSTDRGGFNYGYTF. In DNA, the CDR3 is TGTGCCTGGAGTACGGACAGGGGAGGTTTCAACTATGGCTACACCTTC.

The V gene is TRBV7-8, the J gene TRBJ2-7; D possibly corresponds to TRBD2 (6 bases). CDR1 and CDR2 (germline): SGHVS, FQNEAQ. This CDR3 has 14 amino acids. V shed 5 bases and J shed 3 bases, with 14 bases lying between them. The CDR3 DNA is TGTGCCAGCAGCGACGGGACTCGCCTCTACGAGCAGTACTTC. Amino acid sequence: CASSDGTRLYEQYF.

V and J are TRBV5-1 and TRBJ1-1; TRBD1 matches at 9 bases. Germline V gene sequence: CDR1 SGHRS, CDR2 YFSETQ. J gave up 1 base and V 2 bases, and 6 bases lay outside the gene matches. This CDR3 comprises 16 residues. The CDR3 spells CASSFGQGSSNTEAFF. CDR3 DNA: TGCGCCAGCAGCTTCGGACAGGGGAGTTCGAACACTGAAGCTTTCTTT.